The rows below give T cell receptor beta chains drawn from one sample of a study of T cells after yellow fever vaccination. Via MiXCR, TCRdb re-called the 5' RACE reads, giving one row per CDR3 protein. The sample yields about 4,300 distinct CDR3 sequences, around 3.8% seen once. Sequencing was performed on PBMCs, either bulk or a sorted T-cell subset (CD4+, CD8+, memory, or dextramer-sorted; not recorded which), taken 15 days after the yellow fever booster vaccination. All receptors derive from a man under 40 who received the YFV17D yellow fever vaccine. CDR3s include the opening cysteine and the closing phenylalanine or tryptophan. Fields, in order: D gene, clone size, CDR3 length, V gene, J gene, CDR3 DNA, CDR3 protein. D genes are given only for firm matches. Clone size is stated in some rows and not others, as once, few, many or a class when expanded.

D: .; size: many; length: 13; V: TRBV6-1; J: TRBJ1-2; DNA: TGTGCCAGCAGTGGAACAGGGTTCTATGGCTACACCTTC; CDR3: CASSGTGFYGYTF
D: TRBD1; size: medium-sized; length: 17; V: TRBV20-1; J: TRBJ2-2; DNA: TGCAGTGCTAGACGTCCAGGGGGCCAGTGGAACACCGGGGAGCTGTTTTTT; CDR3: CSARRPGGQWNTGELFF
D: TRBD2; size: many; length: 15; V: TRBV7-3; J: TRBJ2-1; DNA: TGTGCCAGCAGCACGGGACTAGCGTCATACAATGAGCAGTTCTTC; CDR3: CASSTGLASYNEQFF
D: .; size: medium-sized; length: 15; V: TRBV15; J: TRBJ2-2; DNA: TGTGCCACCAGGACCGGGACGCAGAACACCGGGGAGCTGTTTTTT; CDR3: CATRTGTQNTGELFF
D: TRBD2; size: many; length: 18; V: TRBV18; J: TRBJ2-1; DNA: TGTGCCAGCTCACCTGCTGCCCCCGGACTAGCGGGATACAATGAGCAGTTCTTC; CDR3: CASSPAAPGLAGYNEQFF
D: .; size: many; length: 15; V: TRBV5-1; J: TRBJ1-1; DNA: TGCGCCAGCAGCCCGGGCCTCCAGGTAGGCGCTGAAGCTTTCTTT; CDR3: CASSPGLQVGAEAFF
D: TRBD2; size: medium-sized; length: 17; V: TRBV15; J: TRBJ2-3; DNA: TGTGCCACCAGCAGAGATCGGGGGGGGCCGGCGGCAGATACGCAGTATTTT; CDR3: CATSRDRGGPAADTQYF
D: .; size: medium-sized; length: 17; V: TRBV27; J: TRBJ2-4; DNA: TGTGCCACCCCCAGAGGGGGGCTAGCTCCCGAGGAAAACATTCAGTACTTC; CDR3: CATPRGGLAPEENIQYF
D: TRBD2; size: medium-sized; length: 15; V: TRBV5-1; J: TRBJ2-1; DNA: TGCGCCAGCAGCTCGACTAGCGGGGGTAACAATGAGCAGTTCTTC; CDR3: CASSSTSGGNNEQFF
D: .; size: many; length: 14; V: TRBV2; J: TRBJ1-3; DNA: TGTGCCAGCAGGGCTCACCAGACAGGAAACACCATATATTTT; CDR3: CASRAHQTGNTIYF
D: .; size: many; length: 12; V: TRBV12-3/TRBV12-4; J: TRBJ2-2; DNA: TGTGCCAGCAGTAAGCTGGCCGGGGAGCTGTTTTTT; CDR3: CASSKLAGELFF
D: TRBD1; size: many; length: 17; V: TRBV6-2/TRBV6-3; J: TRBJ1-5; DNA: TGTGCCAGCAGTTCCGGACAGGGAGTCTATAGCAATCAGCCCCAGCATTTT; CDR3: CASSSGQGVYSNQPQHF
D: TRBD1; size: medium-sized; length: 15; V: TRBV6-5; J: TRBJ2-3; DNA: TGTGCCAGCAGTTCCCCTCCCAGGGGGTCAGATACGCAGTATTTT; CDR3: CASSSPPRGSDTQYF
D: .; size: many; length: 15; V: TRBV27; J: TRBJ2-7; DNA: TGTGCCAGCAGTTTATTGGCAGAATGGCCCAGCGAGCAGTACTTC; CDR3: CASSLLAEWPSEQYF
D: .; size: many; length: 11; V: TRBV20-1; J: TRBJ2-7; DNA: TGCAGTGCTAGGCTAGCTTGGGAGCAGTACTTC; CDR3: CSARLAWEQYF
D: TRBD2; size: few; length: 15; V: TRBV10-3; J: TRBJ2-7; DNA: TGTGCCATCAGTGATTCTCTAGCGGGGGCCTTTGAGCAGTACTTC; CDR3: CAISDSLAGAFEQYF
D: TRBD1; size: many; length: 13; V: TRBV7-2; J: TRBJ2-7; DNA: TGTGCCAGCAGCACGACAGGGTGGTACGAGCAGTACTTC; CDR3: CASSTTGWYEQYF
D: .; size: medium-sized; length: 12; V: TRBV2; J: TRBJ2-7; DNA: TGTGCCAGCAGGCCGACTGGGCACGAGCAGTACTTC; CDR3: CASRPTGHEQYF
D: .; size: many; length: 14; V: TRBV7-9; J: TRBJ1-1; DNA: TGTGCCAGCAGCTTGGAGTTGATTATCTCTGAAGCTTTCTTT; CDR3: CASSLELIISEAFF
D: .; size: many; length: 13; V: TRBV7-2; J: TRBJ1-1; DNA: TGTGCCAGCAGCCCTCGAATGAACACTGAAGCTTTCTTT; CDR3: CASSPRMNTEAFF
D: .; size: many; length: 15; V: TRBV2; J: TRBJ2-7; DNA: TGTGCCAGCAGATCCCGGGAGCCAGGGGCCTACGAGCAGTACTTC; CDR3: CASRSREPGAYEQYF
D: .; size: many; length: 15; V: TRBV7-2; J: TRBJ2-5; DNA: TGTGCCAGCAGCTTAGCGCGTGTTGCGGAAGAGACCCAGTACTTC; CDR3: CASSLARVAEETQYF
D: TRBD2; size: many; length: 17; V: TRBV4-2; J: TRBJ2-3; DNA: TGTGCCAGCAGCCAAGGACTAGCGGGAGGGATGATAGATACGCAGTATTTT; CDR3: CASSQGLAGGMIDTQYF
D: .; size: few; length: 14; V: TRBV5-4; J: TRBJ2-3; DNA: TGTGCCAGCAGCTTGGAGGCTCACACAGATACGCAGTATTTT; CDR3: CASSLEAHTDTQYF
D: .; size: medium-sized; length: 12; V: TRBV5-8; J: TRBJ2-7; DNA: TGTGCCAGCAGCTTGAACTCCTACGAGCAGTACTTC; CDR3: CASSLNSYEQYF
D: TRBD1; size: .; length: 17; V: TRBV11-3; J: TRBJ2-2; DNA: TGTGCCAGCAGCAAATTAGGGGGACAGGGGGCGTTCGGGGAGCTGTTTTTT; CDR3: CASSKLGGQGAFGELFF
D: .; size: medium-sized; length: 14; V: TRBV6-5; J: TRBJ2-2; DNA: TGTGCCAGCAGTTACTCATCAGGGGTAGGGGAGCTGTTTTTT; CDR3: CASSYSSGVGELFF
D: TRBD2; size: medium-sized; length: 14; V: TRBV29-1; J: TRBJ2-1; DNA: TGCAGCGTAACCGGGACTAGCGTTTACAATGAGCAGTTCTTC; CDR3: CSVTGTSVYNEQFF
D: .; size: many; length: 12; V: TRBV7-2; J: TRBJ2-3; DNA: TGTGCCAGCAGCTTAAGGCGAAATACGCAGTATTTT; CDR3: CASSLRRNTQYF
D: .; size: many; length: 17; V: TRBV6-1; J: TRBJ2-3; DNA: TGTGCCAGCAGTGAATACGGAGACAGGCGTAGCACAGATACGCAGTATTTT; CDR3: CASSEYGDRRSTDTQYF
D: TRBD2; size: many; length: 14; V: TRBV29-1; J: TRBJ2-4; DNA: TGCAGCGTGGATCTGGGAGGGAACGGAAACATTCAGTACTTC; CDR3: CSVDLGGNGNIQYF